The 11 T cell receptor beta chains presented below share a single source sample, sequenced in a study of blood T cell repertoires in COVID-19. Clones were sequenced by immunoSEQ multiplex PCR, and TCRdb holds only the in-frame ones, with some missing. The table records 250,000 or so clones, around 87% of them present only once. Material: peripheral blood. The receptors stem from a woman in her 70s with active or convalescent COVID-19.

The chain recombines TRBV4-2 with TRBJ1-5; no definite D call. This CDR3 comprises 13 residues. The V gene's germline CDR1 is LGHNA and CDR2 YNFKEQ. Trimming stripped 0 bases from V and 5 bases from J, with 5 bases between. DNA for the CDR3: TGTGCCAGCAGCCAAGATCCCGATCAGCCCCAGCATTTT. Translating it yields CASSQDPDQPQHF.

The V gene is TRBV3-1 (or the pseudogene TRBV3-2), the J gene TRBJ2-1; TRBD2 might be the D (6 bases). There are 15 residues in the CDR3. Trimming removed 3 bases from V and 4 bases from J, with 13 bases in between. CDR1 and CDR2 (germline): LGHDT, YNNKEL (reference sequence). CDR3 DNA sequence: TGTGCCAGCAGCCAGCGAGGGACTTTTTACAATGAGCAGTTCTTC. It yields the protein CASSQRGTFYNEQFF.

The chain has TRBV12-3 or TRBV12-4 and TRBJ2-7; D may be TRBD1 (5 bases). The CDR3 totals 13 residues. The V and J ends lost 8 bases and 3 bases respectively, with 14 bases between them. The CDR3 DNA reads as TGTGCCAGCGCGATTATGGGGCTCTACGAGCAGTACTTC. Amino acids: CASAIMGLYEQYF.

This chain joins TRBV15 and TRBJ1-1, with 8 bases lining up with TRBD1. Germline values: CDR1 LNHNV, CDR2 YYDKDF (reference sequence). V lost 3 bases, J lost 6 bases, and 12 bases stayed unmatched. The CDR3 is made up of 16 amino acids. The CDR3 nucleotides read TGTGCCACCAGCAGGCGACAGGGGAACCTTGTCTCTGAAGCTTTCTTT. Translated, it gives CATSRRQGNLVSEAFF.

The chain couples TRBV11-2 to TRBJ1-1; perhaps TRBD1 as D (5 bases). CDR3 length equals 16 residues. V was pared by 5 bases and J by 1 base, with 17 bases between. Germline V gene lookup returns CDR1 SGHAT and CDR2 FQNNGV. The CDR3 region has the DNA TGTGCCAGCAGCCCAGCGGGAGGAGGGGCGAACACTGAAGCTTTCTTT. Protein sequence: CASSPAGGGANTEAFF.

V is TRBV6-6 and J is TRBJ1-4; the D is unclear. CDR1 is MNHNY, CDR2 SVGAGI, per germline (reference sequence). Trimming removed 9 bases at V and 5 bases at J, with 13 bases between. This CDR3 comprises 13 residues. The CDR3 nucleotides are TGTGCCAGTTCAAGGGAGGCCAATGAAAAACTGTTTTTT. Amino acid sequence: CASSREANEKLFF.

The chain carries TRBV6-1 and TRBJ1-4, with 10 bases fitting TRBD1. The germline gives CDR1 MNHNS, CDR2 SASEGT. This CDR3 comprises 15 residues. Losses at the gene ends were 2 bases for V and 10 bases for J; bases not matched to a gene: 7. The CDR3 bases are TGTGCCAGCAGTGAACTTGACAGGGGGCTGGTAAAACTGTTTTTT. Encoded protein: CASSELDRGLVKLFF.

The chain's CDR3 is CSARDTGKLFF. For the CDR3, the DNA is TGCAGTGCTAGAGATACAGGAAAACTGTTTTTT. V usage is TRBV20-1 and J usage is TRBJ1-4, with D tentatively TRBD1 (5 bases). This CDR3 has 11 amino acids. Germline V gene data show CDR1 as DFQATT and CDR2 as SNEGSKA (reference sequence). V lost 0 bases and J 10 bases, leaving 6 bases between the germline ends.

The chain recombines TRBV7-9 with TRBJ1-6; TRBD1 might be the D (6 bases). The germline V gene encodes CDR1 SEHNR and CDR2 FQNEAQ (reference sequence). This CDR3 region has 15 residues. V was cut by 5 bases and J by 7 bases, with 15 bases left in between. CDR3 sequence: CASSTDGQLNSPLHF. The CDR3 DNA reads TGTGCCAGCAGCACCGATGGACAGCTAAATTCACCCCTCCACTTT.

The V gene is TRBV18, the J gene TRBJ1-1, with a tentative D call TRBD1 (5 bases). Germline values: CDR1 KGHSH, CDR2 LQKENI. Between the trimmed V and J ends, which lost 3 bases and 5 bases, there was a span of 13 bases. The CDR3 length is 14 residues. The CDR3 spells CASSPGGIQTEAFF. The CDR3 bases are TGTGCCAGCTCACCGGGGGGAATCCAGACTGAAGCTTTCTTT.

The chain uses TRBV12-5 and TRBJ1-1; the D is unclear. Trimming cost V 6 bases and J 4 bases, with 12 bases left between them. The CDR3 loop spans 13 amino acids. Germline lookup yields CDR1 LGHNT and CDR2 FRNRAP. CDR3 region: CASGLEPSTEAFF. CDR3 in DNA: TGTGCTAGTGGCCTTGAACCCAGCACTGAAGCTTTCTTT.